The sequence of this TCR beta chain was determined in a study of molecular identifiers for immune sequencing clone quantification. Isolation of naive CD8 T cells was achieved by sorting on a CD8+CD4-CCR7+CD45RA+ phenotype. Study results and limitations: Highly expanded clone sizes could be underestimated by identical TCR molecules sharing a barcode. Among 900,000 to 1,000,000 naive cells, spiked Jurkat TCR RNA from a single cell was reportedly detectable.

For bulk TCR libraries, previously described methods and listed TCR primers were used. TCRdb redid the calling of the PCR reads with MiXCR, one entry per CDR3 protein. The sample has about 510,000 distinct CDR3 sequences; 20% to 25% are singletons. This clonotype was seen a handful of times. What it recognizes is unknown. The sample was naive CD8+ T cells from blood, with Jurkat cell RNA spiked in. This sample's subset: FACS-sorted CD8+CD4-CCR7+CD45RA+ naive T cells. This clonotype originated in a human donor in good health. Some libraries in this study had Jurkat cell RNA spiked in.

The CDR3 coding sequence is TGCAGCGTTGAATTGGGGACAGGGTCCCACGAGCAGTACTTC. This codes for CSVELGTGSHEQYF. The rearrangement links TRBV29-1 to TRBJ2-7; 9 bases agree with TRBD1. Losses at the gene ends were 2 bases for V and 5 bases for J; bases not matched to a gene: 7. CDR3 length equals 14 residues. CDR1 and CDR2 from the germline V gene are SQVTM and ANQGSEA.